This T cell receptor (beta chain) came from a study of brain metastases from non-small cell lung cancer (dated by TCRdb to the late 2010s). Notes on the research overall: In non-small-cell lung cancer patients, the researchers characterized the immune microenvironment of brain metastases and primary tumors that had been resected as matched pairs.

A total of 39 patients with non-small-cell lung cancer that had been surgically resected, each with specimens from both a primary tumor and a brain metastasis, made up the cohort. The tumor specimens consisted of archival formalin-fixed, paraffin-embedded tissues. General conclusions and limits of the study: Lower T-cell infiltration was exhibited by brain metastases compared with primary tumors (P < 0.001). TCR repertoires were found to be largely shared between paired brain metastases and primary tumors, although sparse T-cell densities were observed in the brain metastases. T-cell clones appeared expanded in roughly 64% of brain metastases relative to the matched primary tumors.

Measured from the cysteine to the phenylalanine, the CDR3 is 16 residues long. The kept DNA is CDR3 alone, 48 bases in frame from the first base. V is pared back by 2 bases and J by 0 bases, with 11 bases lying between the germline termini. The germline V gene supplies CDR1 SGHRS and CDR2 YFSETQ. The receptor library was made with the immunoSEQ multiplex PCR assay. T-cell receptor beta chain repertoire sequencing was performed alongside a 770-gene immune expression panel. The table comes from immuneACCESS by way of TCRdb, which keeps in-frame sequences with V and J called. Part of the clones is missing from these tables; in studies checked, under half for an unresolved V gene and the rest for unknown reasons. Recorded for this sample are 2,000 to 2,500 clones; approximately 83% of them occurred a single time. The ten biggest clones cover about 7.2% of the sample. A few counts support this clone. Its target antigen remains unknown. Base qualities are not recorded, but no much larger clone differs from it by a single base.

The chain couples TRBV5-1 to TRBJ2-2; the D gene is not confidently resolved. The sequencing sample was made of tissue from a brain metastasis. Sample cell subset or site, as interpreted from the label and publication: resected brain metastasis paired with primary lung tumor. The receptor was isolated from a donor at least 40 years old with non-small cell lung cancer. This receptor carries the CDR3 CASSFQPATNTGELFF. The sequenced DNA: TGCGCCAGCAGCTTCCAACCCGCAACGAACACCGGGGAGCTGTTTTTT.